The 30 T cell receptor beta chains below all came from one sample that was sequenced in a study of pediatric ulcerative colitis. The method was immunoSEQ multiplex PCR; TCRdb's version includes in-frame clones alone and lacks a portion of them. The sample carries 55,000 to 75,000 clones, roughly nine tenths recorded once. Sequencing input: blood. Receptors were obtained from a boy aged 5-17 years with severe ulcerative colitis.

The chain combines TRBV7-9 with TRBJ2-7; TRBD1 agrees at 7 bases. The length of the CDR3 is 15 residues. The V segment lost 0 bases and the J segment 2 bases; nucleotides outside the gene matches: 4. Germline V lookup: CDR1 SEHNR, CDR2 FQNEAQ (reference sequence). The CDR3 DNA follows: TGTGCCAGCAGCTTAGCCGACAGGGTCGCCTACGAGCAGTACTTC. Its translation is CASSLADRVAYEQYF.

The sample holds a few counts of this clone. This chain connects TRBV19 to TRBJ1-1; D call uncertain. Deletions cut 6 bases from V and 1 base from J, with 0 bases between. The CDR3 contains 10 residues. CDR1 is LNHDA, CDR2 SQIVND, per germline (reference sequence). CDR3 bases: TGTGCCAGTAGGAACACTGAAGCTTTCTTT. It codes for CASRNTEAFF.

In its sample, this clone was seen a few times. This chain uses TRBV5-4 with TRBJ1-2, with 9 nucleotides matching TRBD1. This CDR3 is 12 amino acids long. CDR1 and CDR2 (germline): SGHNT, YYREEE (reference sequence). The trim removed 4 bases at V and 5 bases at J, leaving 0 bases unmatched. CDR3 sequence: CASSGTGYGYTF. The CDR3, as DNA: TGTGCCAGCAGCGGGACAGGGTATGGCTACACCTTC.

The V and J genes are TRBV6-5 and TRBJ2-3, with 7 bases lining up with TRBD2. J gave up 4 bases and V 10 bases, and 14 bases lay outside the gene matches. The CDR3 totals 15 residues. Germline assignment: CDR1 MNHEY and CDR2 SVGAGI. In DNA form, the CDR3 reads TGTGCCATTCCCCCCCGGGAGGTGGGCGCAGATACGCAGTATTTT. The encoded protein is CAIPPREVGADTQYF.

The sample holds a few counts of this clone. This chain uses TRBV19 with TRBJ1-1; a weak D match, TRBD1 (5 bases). The V end lost 5 bases, the J end lost 6 bases, and 16 bases lay between the germline ends. This CDR3 spans 14 amino acids. CDR1 and CDR2 (germline): LNHDA, SQIVND (reference sequence). CDR3 sequence: CASSASTGGAEAFF. The CDR3 DNA reads as TGTGCCAGTAGTGCGAGTACAGGAGGAGCTGAAGCTTTCTTT.

This chain uses TRBV7-2 with TRBJ2-2, with a tentative D call TRBD2 (5 bases). The germline gives CDR1 SGHTA, CDR2 FQGNSA. This CDR3 spans 16 amino acids. Trimming pared 4 bases from V and 0 bases from J, leaving 12 bases between. Here the CDR3 reads CASSWVGRANTGELFF. DNA for the CDR3: TGTGCCAGCAGCTGGGTGGGGAGAGCGAACACCGGGGAGCTGTTTTTT. The variable domain in full, with the rest retrieved from reference TRBV7-2 and TRBJ2-2, is GAGVSQSPSNKVTEKGKDVELRCDPISGHTALYWYRQSLGQGLEFLIYFQGNSAPDKSGLPSDRFSAERTGGSVSTLTIQRTQQEDSAVYLCASSWVGRANTGELFFGEGSRLTVL.

The chain employs TRBV13 and TRBJ1-1, with D perhaps TRBD1 (5 bases). Germline CDR1 PRHDT, CDR2 FYEKMQ (reference sequence). V lost 5 bases to trimming and J lost 6 bases, with 13 bases between them. The CDR3 has 13 amino acids. The CDR3 DNA sequence: TGTGCCAGCAGCGAAAGGGGCCGGTCTGAAGCTTTCTTT. Encoded protein: CASSERGRSEAFF.

The rearrangement links TRBV5-1 to TRBJ2-1; TRBD2 might be the D (6 bases). V was cut by 6 bases and J by 1 base, with 20 bases left in between. The CDR3 runs 17 residues. CDR1 and CDR2 (germline): SGHRS, YFSETQ. The CDR3 region is CASKFSGLSYSYNEQFF. In DNA, the CDR3 is TGCGCCAGCAAATTCTCTGGACTATCGTATTCCTACAATGAGCAGTTCTTC.

This clone turned up a few times. This chain uses TRBV11-2 with TRBJ2-1; 11 bases map to TRBD2. CDR3 length: 16 amino acids. Germline V gene lookup returns CDR1 SGHAT and CDR2 FQNNGV. V lost 1 base to trimming and J lost 4 bases; unmatched junction nucleotides: 3. This CDR3 is CASSLVASGGYNEQFF. CDR3 DNA: TGTGCCAGCAGCTTAGTCGCTAGCGGGGGGTACAATGAGCAGTTCTTC.

The V call is TRBV13, the J call TRBJ2-7; D perhaps matches TRBD1 (6 bases). CDR1 and CDR2 from the germline V gene are PRHDT and FYEKMQ (reference sequence). There are 15 residues in the CDR3. Trimming left V 2 bases short and J 1 base short, with 12 bases between. The CDR3 DNA is TGTGCCAGCAGCTTAAGCCAGGGGCAATCCTACGAGCAGTACTTC. This encodes CASSLSQGQSYEQYF.

This chain links TRBV5-6 with TRBJ1-3; TRBD1 aligns across 10 bases. With V trimmed by 0 bases and J by 4 bases, 10 bases remained unmatched. This CDR3 contains 18 residues. Germline V gives CDR1 SGHDT, CDR2 YYEEEE. The CDR3 coding sequence is TGTGCCAGCAGCTTGGGAGCCGGGACAGGGGACGGAGGAAACACCATATATTTT. It is translated as CASSLGAGTGDGGNTIYF.

The rearrangement uses TRBV27 and TRBJ2-5, with 9 bases aligning to TRBD1. J was trimmed by 5 bases and V by 3 bases; bases with no gene match: 7. The germline CDR1 and CDR2 sequences are MNHEY and SMNVEV (reference sequence). The CDR3 consists of 15 residues. CDR3 in amino acids: CASSFQGTGTETQYF. The CDR3 region has the DNA TGTGCCAGCAGTTTCCAAGGGACAGGGACGGAGACCCAGTACTTC.

This chain links TRBV6-1 with TRBJ2-1; the match to TRBD1 covers 8 bases. The CDR3 runs to 14 residues. Unmatched junction bases numbered 4, after V lost 6 bases and J lost 3 bases. Germline-derived CDR1 and CDR2 are MNHNS and SASEGT. The chain's CDR3 is CASRVGQGYNEQFF. The CDR3 bases are TGTGCCAGCAGGGTCGGACAGGGCTACAATGAGCAGTTCTTC.

This chain joins TRBV6-5 and TRBJ1-2; D is unresolved. Germline CDR1 reads MNHEY; CDR2 reads SVGAGI. There are 13 residues in the CDR3. Trimming shortened V by 6 bases and J by 5 bases, and 13 bases separated the two germline ends. CDR3 residues: CASRVAGYYGYTF. The CDR3 DNA follows: TGTGCCAGCAGGGTTGCTGGGTATTATGGCTACACCTTC.

The gene calls are TRBV28 and TRBJ1-2, with TRBD1 matching over 7 bases. Trimming removed 7 bases from V and 11 bases from J; junction bases left unmatched: 7. Per the germline V gene, CDR1 is MDHEN and CDR2 is SYDVKM. The CDR3 totals 11 residues. CDR3 sequence (DNA): TGTGCCAGCAAAGGGTCAGGGGGTTACACCTTC. Translation: CASKGSGGYTF.

The chain links TRBV2 to TRBJ2-3; D remains unclear. The V gene lost 7 bases and the J gene lost 0 bases, with 17 bases spanning the gap. This CDR3 is 16 amino acids long. The germline V gene has CDR1 SNHLY and CDR2 FYNNEI. This chain's CDR3 is CASNARNSRSTDTQYF. In DNA, the CDR3 is TGTGCCAGCAATGCCCGAAACTCGCGTAGCACAGATACGCAGTATTTT.

A single count supports this clone. The V gene is TRBV15, the J gene TRBJ1-6; no clear D gene. The germline V gene has CDR1 LNHNV and CDR2 YYDKDF (reference sequence). The CDR3 sequence is 13 residues long. V was clipped by 4 bases and J by 8 bases, with 9 bases between them. The CDR3 protein is CATSIKEDSPLHF. CDR3 nucleotide sequence: TGTGCCACCAGCATCAAAGAGGATTCACCCCTCCACTTT. Variable domain in full (rest from reference TRBV15 and TRBJ1-6): DAMVIQNPRYQVTQFGKPVTLSCSQTLNHNVMYWYQQKSSQAPKLLFHYYDKDFNNEADTPDNFQSRRPNTSFCFLDIRSPGLGDTAMYLCATSIKEDSPLHFGNGTRLTVT.

V gene TRBV5-1 combines with J gene TRBJ2-3, with 14 bases that match TRBD2. The ends lost 3 bases at V and 0 bases at J; junction bases unmatched: 6. CDR3 length equals 18 residues. Germline loops: CDR1 SGHRS, CDR2 YFSETQ. CDR3 residues: CASSSGGLAGVSTDTQYF. CDR3 DNA sequence: TGCGCCAGCAGCTCCGGGGGACTAGCGGGAGTTAGCACAGATACGCAGTATTTT.

The V and J genes are TRBV2 and TRBJ1-5; unclear D gene. Germline CDR1 and CDR2: SNHLY and FYNNEI. The germline V and J ends were trimmed by 4 bases and 5 bases, with 9 bases remaining between them. There are 13 residues in the CDR3. Here the CDR3 DNA reads TGTGCCAGCAGTGTGAGCAGCTATCAGCCCCAGCATTTT. It codes for CASSVSSYQPQHF. The full variable domain, in which reference TRBV2 and TRBJ1-5 provide the parts outside the CDR3, is EPEVTQTPSHQVTQMGQEVILRCVPISNHLYFYWYRQILGQKVEFLVSFYNNEISEKSEIFDDQFSVERPDGSNFTLKIRSTKLEDSAMYFCASSVSSYQPQHFGDGTRLSIL.

The rearrangement uses TRBV7-9 and TRBJ2-5; no clear D. CDR3 length: 15 amino acids. Germline V lookup: CDR1 SEHNR, CDR2 FQNEAQ (reference sequence). Trimming removed 4 bases at V and 4 bases at J, with 16 bases between. DNA of the CDR3: TGTGCCAGCAGCTCAACGGCCACGACTCGAGAGACCCAGTACTTC. It translates to CASSSTATTRETQYF.

The chain links TRBV11-3 to TRBJ2-7; D gene uncertain. This CDR3 is built from 11 residues. V dropped 7 bases and J dropped 5 bases, with 9 bases sitting between them. CDR1 is SGHNT, CDR2 YENEEA, per germline. For the CDR3, the DNA is TGTGCCAGCACCCTTGGTCACGAGCAGTACTTC. This translates into CASTLGHEQYF.

In this sample, this clone turned up a few times. The rearrangement links TRBV11-3 to TRBJ2-7; 7 bases fit TRBD2. The ends lost 5 bases at V and 3 bases at J; junction bases unmatched: 4. CDR3 size: 13 residues. Germline CDR1 and CDR2: SGHNT and YENEEA. The CDR3: CASSTRTSYEQYF. Here the CDR3 DNA reads TGTGCCAGCAGCACGAGGACTAGCTACGAGCAGTACTTC.

The chain recombines TRBV11-2 with TRBJ2-7; 8 bases line up with TRBD2. The CDR3 contains 17 residues. V was clipped by 4 bases and J by 2 bases; unmatched bases: 13. Germline V lookup: CDR1 SGHAT, CDR2 FQNNGV. The CDR3 spells CASSSGLNRGGTYEQYF. The CDR3 DNA follows: TGTGCCAGCAGCTCCGGTCTGAACCGCGGGGGGACCTACGAGCAGTACTTC.

The genes are TRBV11-2 and TRBJ2-1; 13 positions match TRBD2. V dropped 5 bases and J dropped 8; count of bases not matched to a gene: 9. Germline CDR1 reads SGHAT; CDR2 reads FQNNGV. This CDR3 is 16 amino acids long. CDR3 sequence: CASSQTGLAGTDEQFF. As DNA, the CDR3 is TGTGCCAGCAGCCAGACGGGACTAGCGGGGACGGATGAGCAGTTCTTC.

The chain employs TRBV27 and TRBJ1-4, with 7 bases identical to TRBD1. Germline CDR1 MNHEY, CDR2 SMNVEV (reference sequence). Trimming took 1 base from V and 8 from J; bases not matched to a gene: 7. The CDR3 length is 15 residues. The CDR3 DNA follows: TGTGCCAGCAGTTTATGGGGACAGAGAATAGAAAAACTGTTTTTT. Residues: CASSLWGQRIEKLFF.

V is TRBV12-5 and J is TRBJ2-1; D is perhaps TRBD1 (6 bases). Between the trimmed V and J ends, which lost 1 base and 1 base, there was a span of 11 bases. The CDR3 length is 16 residues. CDR1 LGHNT and CDR2 FRNRAP come from the germline V gene. The CDR3 is CASGLGPGQSYNEQFF. Here the CDR3 DNA reads TGTGCTAGTGGTTTGGGGCCGGGACAATCCTACAATGAGCAGTTCTTC.

The CDR3: CASTRQGYGYTF. CDR3 in DNA: TGTGCCAGCACCAGACAGGGTTATGGCTACACCTTC. The J gene is TRBJ1-2, the V gene TRBV2, with 7 nucleotides matching TRBD1. The CDR3 length is 12 residues. CDR1 is SNHLY, CDR2 FYNNEI, per germline. Trimming took 7 bases from V and 5 from J; bases not matched to a gene: 4.

The gene calls are TRBV27 and TRBJ1-2; D perhaps matches TRBD1 (5 bases). Trimming removed 8 bases from V and 0 bases from J, with 10 bases in between. The CDR3 extends over 13 amino acids. Germline CDR1 reads MNHEY; CDR2 reads SMNVEV (reference sequence). CDR3 protein: CASGEGANYGYTF. In nucleotides, the CDR3 is TGTGCCAGCGGGGAAGGGGCTAACTATGGCTACACCTTC.

J is TRBJ2-6 and V is TRBV29-1, with 7 bases that match TRBD1. Germline lookup yields CDR1 SQVTM and CDR2 ANQGSEA. The CDR3 is 13 residues long. V gave up 6 bases and J gave up 2 bases; unmatched junction bases: 1. The chain's CDR3 is CSVTGAGANVLTF. DNA of the CDR3: TGCAGCGTCACAGGGGCTGGGGCCAACGTCCTGACTTTC.

The J gene is TRBJ2-3, the V gene TRBV11-2; D gene unclear. Trimming pared 1 base from V and 0 bases from J, leaving 8 bases between. Looked up from germline, CDR1 is SGHAT and CDR2 is FQNNGV. This CDR3 spans 15 amino acids. The CDR3 DNA follows: TGTGCCAGCAGCTTAGTAGGTGGGAGCACAGATACGCAGTATTTT. It specifies CASSLVGGSTDTQYF.